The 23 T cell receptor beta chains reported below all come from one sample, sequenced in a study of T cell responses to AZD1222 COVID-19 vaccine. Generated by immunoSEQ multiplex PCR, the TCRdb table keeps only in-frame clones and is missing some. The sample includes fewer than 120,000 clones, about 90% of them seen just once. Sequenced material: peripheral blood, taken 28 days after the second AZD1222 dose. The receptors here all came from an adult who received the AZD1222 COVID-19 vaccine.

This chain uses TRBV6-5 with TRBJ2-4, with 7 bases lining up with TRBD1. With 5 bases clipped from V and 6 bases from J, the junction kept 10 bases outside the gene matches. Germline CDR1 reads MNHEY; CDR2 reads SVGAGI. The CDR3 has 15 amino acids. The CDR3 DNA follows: TGTGCCAGCAGTATCAGTCGTCGACAGGGAAACATTCAGTACTTC. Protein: CASSISRRQGNIQYF.

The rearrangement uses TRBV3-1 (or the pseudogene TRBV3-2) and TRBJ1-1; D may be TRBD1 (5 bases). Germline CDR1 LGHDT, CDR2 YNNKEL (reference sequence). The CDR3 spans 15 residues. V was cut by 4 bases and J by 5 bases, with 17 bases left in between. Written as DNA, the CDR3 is TGTGCCAGCAGCCTACGGACCGAGGGGAAGACTGAAGCTTTCTTT. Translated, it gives CASSLRTEGKTEAFF.

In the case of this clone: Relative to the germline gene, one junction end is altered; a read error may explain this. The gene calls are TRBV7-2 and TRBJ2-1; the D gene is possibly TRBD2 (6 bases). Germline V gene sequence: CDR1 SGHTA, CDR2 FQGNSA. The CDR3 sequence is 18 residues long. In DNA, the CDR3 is TGTGCCAGCAGTTTAGTCGGAGGGGAATTGAGCTCCTACAATGAGCAGTTCTTC. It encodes CASSLVGGELSSYNEQFF.

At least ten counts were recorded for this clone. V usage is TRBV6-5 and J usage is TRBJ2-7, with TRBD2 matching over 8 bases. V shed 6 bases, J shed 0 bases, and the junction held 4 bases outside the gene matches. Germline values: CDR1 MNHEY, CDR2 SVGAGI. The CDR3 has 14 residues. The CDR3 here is CASRDSGSSYEQYF. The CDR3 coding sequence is TGTGCCAGCAGAGACAGCGGGAGCTCCTACGAGCAGTACTTC.

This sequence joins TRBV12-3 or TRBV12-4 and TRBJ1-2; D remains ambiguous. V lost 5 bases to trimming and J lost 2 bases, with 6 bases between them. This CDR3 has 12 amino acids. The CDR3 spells CASSPGNYGYTF. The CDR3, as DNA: TGTGCCAGCAGTCCCGGGAACTATGGCTACACCTTC.

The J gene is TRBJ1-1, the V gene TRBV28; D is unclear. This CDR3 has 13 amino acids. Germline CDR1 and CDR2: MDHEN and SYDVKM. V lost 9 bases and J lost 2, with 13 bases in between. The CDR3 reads CASRQVLNTEAFF. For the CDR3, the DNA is TGTGCCAGTAGGCAGGTACTAAACACTGAAGCTTTCTTT.

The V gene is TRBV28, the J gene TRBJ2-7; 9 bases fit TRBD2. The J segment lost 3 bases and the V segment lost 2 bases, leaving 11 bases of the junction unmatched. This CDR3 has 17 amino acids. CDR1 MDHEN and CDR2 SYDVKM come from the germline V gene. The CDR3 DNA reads TGTGCCAGCAGTTTACCCCTGATGACTAGCGGAGGCTACGAGCAGTACTTC. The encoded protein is CASSLPLMTSGGYEQYF.

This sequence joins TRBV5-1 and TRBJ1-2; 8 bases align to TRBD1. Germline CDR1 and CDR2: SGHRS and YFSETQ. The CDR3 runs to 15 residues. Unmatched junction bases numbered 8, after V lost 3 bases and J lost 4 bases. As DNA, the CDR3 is TGCGCCAGCAGCTCCGGGACAGGAAGCACCTATGGCTACACCTTC. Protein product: CASSSGTGSTYGYTF. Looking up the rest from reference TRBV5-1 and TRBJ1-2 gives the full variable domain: KAGVTQTPRYLIKTRGQQVTLSCSPISGHRSVSWYQQTPGQGLQFLFEYFSETQRNKGNFPGRFSGRQFSNSRSEMNVSTLELGDSALYLCASSSGTGSTYGYTFGSGTRLTVV.

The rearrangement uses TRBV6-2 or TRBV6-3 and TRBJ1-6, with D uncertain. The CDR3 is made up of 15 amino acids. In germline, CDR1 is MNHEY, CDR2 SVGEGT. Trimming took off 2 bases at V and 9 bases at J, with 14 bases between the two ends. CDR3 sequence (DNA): TGTGCCAGCAGTTACCGGGATCCGAATGTTTCACCCCTCCACTTT. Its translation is CASSYRDPNVSPLHF.

CDR3 sequence (DNA): TGTGCCTGGAGCGGACAGGGGCAGACTAATGAAAAACTGTTTTTT. This codes for CAWSGQGQTNEKLFF. J is TRBJ1-4 and V is TRBV30; 9 bases line up with TRBD1. This CDR3 contains 15 residues. After removal of 3 bases from V and 2 bases from J, the junction contained 4 bases not matched to a gene. CDR1 is GTSNPN, CDR2 SVGIG, per germline (reference sequence).

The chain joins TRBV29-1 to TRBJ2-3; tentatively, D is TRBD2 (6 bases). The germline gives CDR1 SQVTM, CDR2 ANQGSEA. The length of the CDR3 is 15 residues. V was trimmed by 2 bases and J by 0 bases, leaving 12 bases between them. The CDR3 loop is CSVEKGAGSTDTQYF. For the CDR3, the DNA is TGCAGCGTTGAAAAAGGTGCGGGAAGCACAGATACGCAGTATTTT.

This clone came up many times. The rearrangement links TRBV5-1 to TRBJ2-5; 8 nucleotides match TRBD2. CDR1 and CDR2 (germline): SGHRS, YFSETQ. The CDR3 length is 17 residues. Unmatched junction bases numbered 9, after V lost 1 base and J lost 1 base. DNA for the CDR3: TGCGCCAGCAGCTTGATCTGGCCGGGGGGGCCCCAAGAGACCCAGTACTTC. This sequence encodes CASSLIWPGGPQETQYF.

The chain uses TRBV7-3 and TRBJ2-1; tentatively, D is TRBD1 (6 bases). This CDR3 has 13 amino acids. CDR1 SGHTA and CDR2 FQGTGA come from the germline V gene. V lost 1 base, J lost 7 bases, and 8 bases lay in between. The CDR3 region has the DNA TGTGCCAGCAGCTTAATGGGGGCGAATGAGCAGTTCTTC. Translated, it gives CASSLMGANEQFF.

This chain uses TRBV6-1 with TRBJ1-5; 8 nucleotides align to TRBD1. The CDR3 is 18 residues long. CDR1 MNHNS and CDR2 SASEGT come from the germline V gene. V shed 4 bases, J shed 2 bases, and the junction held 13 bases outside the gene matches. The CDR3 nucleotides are TGTGCCAGCAGTGCGTCCCGGGACAGGTTTAGGGGCAATCAGCCCCAGCATTTT. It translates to CASSASRDRFRGNQPQHF.

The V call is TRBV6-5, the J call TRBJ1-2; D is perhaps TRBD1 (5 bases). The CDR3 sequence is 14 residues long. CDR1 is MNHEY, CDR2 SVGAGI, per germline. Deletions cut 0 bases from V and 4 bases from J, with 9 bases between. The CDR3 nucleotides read TGTGCCAGCAGTTACTCGGGGGGTGGCTATGGCTACACCTTC. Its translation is CASSYSGGGYGYTF.

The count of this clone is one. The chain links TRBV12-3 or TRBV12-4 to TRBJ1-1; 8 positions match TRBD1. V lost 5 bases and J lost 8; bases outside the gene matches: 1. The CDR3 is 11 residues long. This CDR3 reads CASSTGGEAFF. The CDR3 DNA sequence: TGTGCCAGCAGTACAGGGGGGGAAGCTTTCTTT.

In nucleotides, the CDR3 is TGTGCCAGCAGCTCGGACAGGCCCGAGGGTCAGCCCCAGCATTTT. This sequence encodes CASSSDRPEGQPQHF. This chain connects TRBV6-5 to TRBJ1-5; 7 nucleotides match TRBD1. The CDR3 contains 15 residues. CDR1 and CDR2 from the germline V gene are MNHEY and SVGAGI. The V and J ends lost 6 bases and 6 bases, in that order; junction bases with no gene match: 11.

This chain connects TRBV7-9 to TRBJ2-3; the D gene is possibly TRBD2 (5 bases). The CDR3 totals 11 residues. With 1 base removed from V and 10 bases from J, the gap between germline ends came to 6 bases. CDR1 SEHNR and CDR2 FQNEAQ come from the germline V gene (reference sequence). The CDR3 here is CASSLGGAQYF. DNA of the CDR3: TGTGCCAGCAGCTTAGGGGGAGCGCAGTATTTT.

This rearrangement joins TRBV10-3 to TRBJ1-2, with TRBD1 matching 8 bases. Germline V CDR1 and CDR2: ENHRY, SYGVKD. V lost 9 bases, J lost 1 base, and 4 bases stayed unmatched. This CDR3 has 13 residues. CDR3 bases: TGTGCCATTCGGGACAGGCTTAACTATGGCTACACCTTC. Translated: CAIRDRLNYGYTF.

CDR3 sequence reads: CASSASDNSPLHF. Written as DNA, the CDR3 is TGTGCCAGCAGTGCTTCCGATAATTCACCCCTCCACTTT. This chain joins TRBV25-1 and TRBJ1-6; D is undetermined. Trimming pared 4 bases from V and 5 bases from J, leaving 6 bases between. The CDR3 runs to 13 residues. The germline gives CDR1 MGHDK, CDR2 SYGVNS.

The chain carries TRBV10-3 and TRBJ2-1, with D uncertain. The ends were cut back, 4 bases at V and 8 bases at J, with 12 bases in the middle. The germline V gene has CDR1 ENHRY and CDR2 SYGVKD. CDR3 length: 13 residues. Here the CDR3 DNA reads TGTGCCATCAGTGTAGGAGCAACTTATGAGCAGTTCTTC. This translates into CAISVGATYEQFF.

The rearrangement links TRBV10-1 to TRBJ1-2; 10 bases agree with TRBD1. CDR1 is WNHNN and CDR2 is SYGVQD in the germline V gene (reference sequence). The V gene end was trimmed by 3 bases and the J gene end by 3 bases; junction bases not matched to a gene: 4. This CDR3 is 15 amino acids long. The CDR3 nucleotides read TGCGCCAGCAGTGATGGACAGGGGGGTCACTATGGCTACACCTTC. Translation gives CASSDGQGGHYGYTF.

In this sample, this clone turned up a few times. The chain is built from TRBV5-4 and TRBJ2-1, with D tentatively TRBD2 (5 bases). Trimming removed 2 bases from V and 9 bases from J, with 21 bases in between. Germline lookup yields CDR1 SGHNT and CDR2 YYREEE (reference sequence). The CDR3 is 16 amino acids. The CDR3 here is CASSLSLDSPRGEQFF. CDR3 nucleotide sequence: TGTGCCAGCAGCTTATCTCTAGATTCCCCCCGGGGTGAGCAGTTCTTC.